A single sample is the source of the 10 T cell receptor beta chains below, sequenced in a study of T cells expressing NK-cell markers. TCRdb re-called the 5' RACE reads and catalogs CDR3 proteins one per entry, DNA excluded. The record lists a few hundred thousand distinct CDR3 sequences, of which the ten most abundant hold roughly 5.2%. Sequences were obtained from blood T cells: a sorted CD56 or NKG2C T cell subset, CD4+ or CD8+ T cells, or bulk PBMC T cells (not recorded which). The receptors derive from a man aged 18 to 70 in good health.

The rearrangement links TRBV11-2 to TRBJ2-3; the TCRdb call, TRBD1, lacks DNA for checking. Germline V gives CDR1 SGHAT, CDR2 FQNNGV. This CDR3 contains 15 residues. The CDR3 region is CASSFSGSSTDTQYF.

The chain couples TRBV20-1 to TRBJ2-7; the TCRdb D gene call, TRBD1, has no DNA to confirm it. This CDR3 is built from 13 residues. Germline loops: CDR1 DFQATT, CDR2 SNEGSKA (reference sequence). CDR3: CSAPGQGLGEQYF.

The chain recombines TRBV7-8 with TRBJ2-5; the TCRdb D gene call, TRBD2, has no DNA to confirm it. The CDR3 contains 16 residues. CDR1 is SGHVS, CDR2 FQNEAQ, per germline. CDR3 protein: CASSFGDWRGGETQYF. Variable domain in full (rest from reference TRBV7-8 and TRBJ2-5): GAGVSQSPRYKVAKRGQDVALRCDPISGHVSLFWYQQALGQGPEFLTYFQNEAQLDKSGLPSDRFFAERPEGSVSTLKIQRTQQEDSAVYLCASSFGDWRGGETQYFGPGTRLLVL.

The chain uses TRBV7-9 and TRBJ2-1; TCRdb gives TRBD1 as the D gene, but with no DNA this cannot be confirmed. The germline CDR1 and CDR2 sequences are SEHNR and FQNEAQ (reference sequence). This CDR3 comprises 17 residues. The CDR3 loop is CASSTPVGQGVYNEQFF.

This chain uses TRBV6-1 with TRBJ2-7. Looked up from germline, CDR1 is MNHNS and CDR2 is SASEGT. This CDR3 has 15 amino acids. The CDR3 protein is CASSEEGTPIYEEYF.

The CDR3 protein is CASSPRGASGGAVEQYF. This chain joins TRBV12-3 or TRBV12-4 and TRBJ2-7; the TCRdb D gene call, TRBD2, has no DNA to confirm it. The CDR3 totals 17 residues.

The CDR3 region is CASSFASGGPPGEQFF. The genes are TRBV5-1 and TRBJ2-1; TCRdb proposes TRBD2, but this gene call is untestable without DNA. The CDR3 has 16 amino acids. Germline CDR1 and CDR2: SGHRS and YFSETQ.

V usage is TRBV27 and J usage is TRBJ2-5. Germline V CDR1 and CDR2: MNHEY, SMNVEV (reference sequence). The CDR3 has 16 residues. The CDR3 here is CASTLRLFEPQETQYF.

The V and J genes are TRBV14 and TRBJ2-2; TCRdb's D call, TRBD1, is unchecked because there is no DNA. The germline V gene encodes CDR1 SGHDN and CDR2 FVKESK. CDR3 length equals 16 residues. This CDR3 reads CASSLTGRGGTGELFF. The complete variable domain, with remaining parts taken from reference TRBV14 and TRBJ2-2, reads EAGVTQFPSHSVIEKGQTVTLRCDPISGHDNLYWYRRVMGKEIKFLLHFVKESKQDESGMPNNRFLAERTGGTYSTLKVQPAELEDSGVYFCASSLTGRGGTGELFFGEGSRLTVL.

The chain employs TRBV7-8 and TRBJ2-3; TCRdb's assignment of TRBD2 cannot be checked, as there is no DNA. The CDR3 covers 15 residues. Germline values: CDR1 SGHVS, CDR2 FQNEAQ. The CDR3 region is CASSHKRVNTDTQYF. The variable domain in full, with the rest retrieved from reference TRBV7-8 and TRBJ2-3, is GAGVSQSPRYKVAKRGQDVALRCDPISGHVSLFWYQQALGQGPEFLTYFQNEAQLDKSGLPSDRFFAERPEGSVSTLKIQRTQQEDSAVYLCASSHKRVNTDTQYFGPGTRLTVL.